This T cell receptor beta chain stems from a study of T cells after yellow fever vaccination. V was shortened by 7 bases and J by 3 bases, with 7 bases between the two germline ends. This CDR3 has 11 residues. The V gene's germline CDR1 is SGHDN and CDR2 FVKESK. Study-wide results and caveats: From the bulk population, abundant clonotypes could contaminate and appear within FACS-sorted repertoires. Few clonotypes appeared in both CD4 and CD8 compartments.

5'RACE template switching generated TCR cDNA, adding a universal primer site and UMIs. One entry per CDR3 protein, called by TCRdb with MiXCR from the 5' RACE reads. The sample has a few hundred thousand distinct CDR3 sequences, 6.8% seen once; the top ten hold roughly a sixth. On this clonotype itself: What it recognizes is unknown.

The sample in question was PBMCs, obtained roughly seven weeks after the first yellow fever vaccination. The chain uses TRBV14 and TRBJ2-7; no reliable D call. The sequence was collected from a man aged 18-30 years who received the YFV17D yellow fever vaccine. CDR3 sequence reads: CASTEDYEQYF. Written as DNA, the CDR3 is TGTGCCAGCACAGAGGACTACGAGCAGTACTTC.